The 2 T cell receptor beta chains reported below all come from one sample, sequenced in a study of blood T cells in healthy people across ages. Sample-barcoded 5' priming and a J-beta primer mix drove a second PCR of about 6 to 11 cycles. One entry per CDR3 protein, called by TCRdb with MiXCR from the 5' RACE reads. There are about 1.7 million distinct CDR3 sequences in the sample; about 28% occur only once, and roughly 8% lies in the top ten. Material: blood. The receptors were gathered from a woman in her 30s in good health.

This clonotype was counted a few times. This chain connects TRBV18 to TRBJ2-7, with 9 bases aligning to TRBD1. V was pared by 0 bases and J by 5 bases, with 5 bases of the junction left unmatched. The CDR3 loop spans 15 amino acids. Germline V lookup: CDR1 KGHSH, CDR2 LQKENI. CDR3 sequence (DNA): TGTGCCAGCTCACCACCGCAGGGACAGGGAGACGAGCAGTACTTC. Its protein is CASSPPQGQGDEQYF.

This clonotype was counted between two and nine times. The V gene is TRBV20-1, the J gene TRBJ2-1; D gene unclear. Germline V gene lookup returns CDR1 DFQATT and CDR2 SNEGSKA (reference sequence). The CDR3 is 14 residues long. V was shortened by 3 bases and J by 5 bases, with 14 bases between the two germline ends. The CDR3 region is CSASLGYDNNEQFF. CDR3 bases: TGCAGTGCTAGCCTGGGGTATGATAACAATGAGCAGTTCTTC.